These 26 T cell receptor beta chains came from one sample sequenced in a study of T cell changes during pregnancy in multiple sclerosis. Using immunoSEQ multiplex PCR, the repertoire was profiled, and TCRdb retains in-frame clones only, with some absent. Counted here are roughly 45,000 clones, 93% occurring once; the ten biggest clones make up 3.9%. The specimen comprised CD8+ T cells from peripheral blood mononuclear cells, sampled after pregnancy. These receptors all come from a female donor with multiple sclerosis, enrolled in a pregnancy study.

J is TRBJ2-7 and V is TRBV4-3, with D possibly TRBD1 on 7 matching bases. The V gene's germline CDR1 is LGHNA and CDR2 YSLEER. This CDR3 spans 14 amino acids. V lost 5 bases and J 5 bases, leaving 16 bases between the germline ends. CDR3 sequence (DNA): TGCGCCAGCAGCAAGGCCCCAGGGGGGCACGAGCAGTACTTC. Protein sequence: CASSKAPGGHEQYF.

V usage is TRBV7-6 and J usage is TRBJ1-1; TRBD1 agrees at 7 bases. V gave up 5 bases and J gave up 6 bases; unmatched junction bases: 9. This CDR3 region has 14 residues. The germline V gene encodes CDR1 SGHVS and CDR2 FNYEAQ. As DNA, the CDR3 is TGTGCCAGCAGCCCGACCATAGGGACAGCTGAAGCTTTCTTT. As protein: CASSPTIGTAEAFF.

V and J are TRBV10-1 and TRBJ2-1; 12 nucleotides line up with TRBD2. Trimming removed 4 bases from V and 7 bases from J; junction bases left unmatched: 5. The CDR3 is 15 residues long. The germline V gene encodes CDR1 WNHNN and CDR2 SYGVQD (reference sequence). CDR3 loop: CASSGGLAGSNEQFF. The CDR3 region has the DNA TGCGCCAGCAGTGGAGGACTAGCGGGAAGTAATGAGCAGTTCTTC.

The chain links TRBV11-2 to TRBJ2-1; D unclear. The CDR3 length is 13 residues. Germline V gives CDR1 SGHAT, CDR2 FQNNGV. The ends were cut back, 1 base at V and 7 bases at J, with 8 bases in the middle. The CDR3 loop is CASSLAPTNEQFF. CDR3 DNA sequence: TGTGCCAGCAGCTTAGCCCCAACAAATGAGCAGTTCTTC. The variable domain in full, completed from reference TRBV11-2 and TRBJ2-1, reads EAGVAQSPRYKIIEKRQSVAFWCNPISGHATLYWYQQILGQGPKLLIQFQNNGVVDDSQLPKDRFSAERLKGVDSTLKIQPAKLEDSAVYLCASSLAPTNEQFFGPGTRLTVL.

The chain has TRBV27 and TRBJ2-7, with D perhaps matching TRBD2 (5 bases). Germline lookup yields CDR1 MNHEY and CDR2 SMNVEV (reference sequence). This CDR3 is built from 15 residues. V lost 0 bases, J lost 2 bases, and 11 bases lay in between. The CDR3 DNA reads as TGTGCCAGCAGTTTATCACCAGGAGCGGCCTACGAGCAGTACTTC. Its protein product is CASSLSPGAAYEQYF.

This rearrangement joins TRBV5-6 to TRBJ1-2; weak D call: TRBD1 (5 bases). With 4 bases removed from V and 8 bases from J, the gap between germline ends came to 21 bases. This CDR3 is 15 amino acids long. CDR1 and CDR2 (germline): SGHDT, YYEEEE. CDR3: CASSQGQGFPMGYTF. DNA of the CDR3: TGTGCCAGCAGCCAAGGACAAGGCTTCCCTATGGGCTACACCTTC.

The chain uses TRBV2 and TRBJ2-1; 14 positions match TRBD2. The CDR3 spans 15 residues. The ends lost 4 bases at V and 8 bases at J; junction bases unmatched: 4. Germline V CDR1 and CDR2: SNHLY, FYNNEI. CDR3 residues: CASSAGTSGSDEQFF. For the CDR3, the DNA is TGTGCCAGCAGTGCAGGGACTAGCGGGAGTGATGAGCAGTTCTTC.

The chain combines TRBV7-2 with TRBJ2-1; D is perhaps TRBD2 (5 bases). The CDR3 is made up of 15 amino acids. V lost 5 bases and J lost 0, with 11 bases in between. Germline assignment: CDR1 SGHTA and CDR2 FQGNSA. The chain's CDR3 is CASSAPGSSYNEQFF. The CDR3 region has the DNA TGTGCCAGCAGCGCGCCGGGGAGCTCCTACAATGAGCAGTTCTTC. The entire variable domain, with the rest obtained from reference TRBV7-2 and TRBJ2-1, is as follows: GAGVSQSPSNKVTEKGKDVELRCDPISGHTALYWYRQSLGQGLEFLIYFQGNSAPDKSGLPSDRFSAERTGGSVSTLTIQRTQQEDSAVYLCASSAPGSSYNEQFFGPGTRLTVL.

The rearrangement joins TRBV7-9 to TRBJ2-7, with 8 bases that match TRBD1. The V gene's germline CDR1 is SEHNR and CDR2 FQNEAQ (reference sequence). The CDR3 is 14 residues long. V lost 7 bases, J lost 2 bases, and 7 bases stayed unmatched. This CDR3 reads CASKSGTGAYEQYF. The CDR3 nucleotides read TGTGCCAGCAAATCGGGGACAGGAGCCTACGAGCAGTACTTC.

The chain links TRBV4-3 to TRBJ2-3, with 7 positions matching TRBD1. Unmatched junction bases numbered 8, after V lost 5 bases and J lost 3 bases. CDR3 length equals 15 residues. Germline CDR1 is LGHNA and CDR2 is YSLEER. The CDR3: CASSSSRTGTDTQYF. In DNA form, the CDR3 reads TGCGCCAGCAGCTCGTCCCGGACAGGTACAGATACGCAGTATTTT.

The rearrangement joins TRBV11-2 to TRBJ2-2; D is uncertain. CDR1 is SGHAT, CDR2 FQNNGV, per germline. Between the trimmed V and J ends, which lost 5 bases and 1 base, there was a span of 2 bases. The CDR3 consists of 12 residues. The CDR3 sequence: CASSQNTGELFF. The CDR3 bases are TGTGCCAGCAGCCAGAACACCGGGGAGCTGTTTTTT.

This clone was observed a single time. This chain links TRBV9 with TRBJ2-1; possibly TRBD1 for D (6 bases). V was trimmed by 0 bases and J by 0 bases, leaving 7 bases between them. Germline V gene sequence: CDR1 SGDLS, CDR2 YYNGEE. This CDR3 spans 15 amino acids. CDR3 loop: CASSVEGGSYNEQFF. The DNA for the CDR3 is TGTGCCAGCAGCGTAGAAGGGGGCTCCTACAATGAGCAGTTCTTC.

V and J are TRBV19 and TRBJ1-5, with D perhaps TRBD1 (5 bases). The CDR3 extends over 15 amino acids. In germline, CDR1 is LNHDA, CDR2 SQIVND (reference sequence). V was shortened by 4 bases and J by 5 bases, with 15 bases between the two germline ends. The CDR3 sequence is CASSSGGGIDQPQHF. CDR3 DNA sequence: TGTGCCAGTAGTAGCGGGGGGGGAATTGATCAGCCCCAGCATTTT.

CDR3 sequence: CASSVGGGPVQETQYF. CDR3 bases: TGTGCCAGCAGTGTTGGAGGGGGCCCTGTTCAAGAGACCCAGTACTTC. The rearrangement joins TRBV25-1 to TRBJ2-5; tentative D call: TRBD1 (7 bases). Germline assignment: CDR1 MGHDK and CDR2 SYGVNS. V gave up 4 bases and J gave up 2 bases, with 17 bases separating them. The CDR3 covers 16 residues.

The rearrangement joins TRBV7-8 to TRBJ1-2; 8 nucleotides agree with TRBD1. After removal of 4 bases from V and 2 bases from J, the junction contained 6 bases not matched to a gene. CDR1 and CDR2 from the germline V gene are SGHVS and FQNEAQ. CDR3 length equals 15 residues. The CDR3, as DNA: TGTGCCAGCAGCTCGTCAGGGGGCTGGAACTATGGCTACACCTTC. Encoded protein: CASSSSGGWNYGYTF.

The J gene is TRBJ2-5, the V gene TRBV5-5; 9 bases fit TRBD1. V lost 5 bases to trimming and J lost 2 bases; unmatched junction nucleotides: 7. Per the germline V gene, CDR1 is SGHKS and CDR2 is YYEKEE (reference sequence). The CDR3 has 15 residues. CDR3 coding DNA: TGTGCCAGCAGGGCTGGGGGACAGGGACAAGAGACCCAGTACTTC. Amino acids: CASRAGGQGQETQYF.

The CDR3 loop is CASSPGLAIHEQYF. The CDR3 nucleotides read TGCGCCAGCAGCCCGGGACTAGCGATCCACGAGCAGTACTTC. This chain connects TRBV5-1 to TRBJ2-7, with 10 bases lining up with TRBD2. The CDR3 spans 14 residues. Trimming at V came to 4 bases and at J to 5 bases, leaving 6 bases not matched to a gene. Germline values: CDR1 SGHRS, CDR2 YFSETQ.

The gene calls are TRBV28 and TRBJ2-1, with 10 positions matching TRBD1. Germline CDR1 reads MDHEN; CDR2 reads SYDVKM. After removal of 6 bases from V and 9 bases from J, the junction contained 11 bases not matched to a gene. This CDR3 has 15 residues. Here the CDR3 DNA reads TGTGCCAGCAGGCCCCGCCCGGGACAGGGGACTGAGCAGTTCTTC. Its protein product is CASRPRPGQGTEQFF.

J is TRBJ1-4 and V is TRBV4-1; a weak D match, TRBD1 (6 bases). CDR1 is MGHRA, CDR2 YSYEKL, per germline. V lost 4 bases and J 8 bases, leaving 11 bases between the germline ends. CDR3 length: 13 residues. CDR3 nucleotides: TGCGCCAGCAGCCTTTGGACAGAGGAAAAACTGTTTTTT. As protein: CASSLWTEEKLFF.

V is TRBV2 and J is TRBJ2-7; no firm D call. This CDR3 spans 13 amino acids. V was shortened by 3 bases and J by 0 bases, with 6 bases between the two germline ends. The germline CDR1 and CDR2 sequences are SNHLY and FYNNEI. CDR3 DNA sequence: TGTGCCAGCAGTGACCTCTACTCCTACGAGCAGTACTTC. Its protein product is CASSDLYSYEQYF.

The V and J genes are TRBV11-2 and TRBJ2-1; no firm D call. Germline CDR1 reads SGHAT; CDR2 reads FQNNGV. CDR3 length: 12 residues. The V gene lost 5 bases and the J gene lost 10 bases, with 12 bases spanning the gap. CDR3 amino acids: CASSPDPREQFF. The CDR3 DNA is TGTGCCAGCAGCCCTGACCCGAGGGAGCAGTTCTTC.

This chain uses TRBV4-3 with TRBJ2-7, with TRBD1 matching over 7 bases. With 1 base clipped from V and 3 bases from J, the junction kept 6 bases outside the gene matches. CDR1 is LGHNA and CDR2 is YSLEER in the germline V gene. This CDR3 contains 15 residues. This CDR3 is CASSQGQGIVYEQYF. CDR3 nucleotides: TGCGCCAGCAGCCAAGGACAGGGCATTGTCTACGAGCAGTACTTC.

The rearrangement uses TRBV21-1 and TRBJ2-3; the tabulated D call, TRBD2, remains unverified against the DNA. TRBV21-1 is an annotated pseudogene. CDR3 length equals 17 residues. The chain's CDR3 is CASSKIWRREVRDTQYF. The CDR3 bases are TGTGCCAGCAGCAAGATATGGCGGCGAGAAGTCCGGGATACGCAGTATTTT.

The V call is TRBV29-1, the J call TRBJ2-3, with TRBD2 matching over 8 bases. The germline CDR1 and CDR2 sequences are SQVTM and ANQGSEA. Germline trimming cut 4 bases from V and 2 bases from J; bases unmatched to any gene: 5. The CDR3 loop spans 14 amino acids. CDR3 loop: CSVAGGGYTDTQYF. The CDR3 DNA reads as TGCAGCGTTGCGGGGGGGGGTTACACAGATACGCAGTATTTT.

The DNA of the CDR3 is TGCGCCAGCAGCTTGGTGGGCCTGACAGGGGGCTTCTACGAGCAGTACTTC. Translated: CASSLVGLTGGFYEQYF. The genes are TRBV5-1 and TRBJ2-7, with TRBD1 identical over 10 bases. Trimming took 0 bases from V and 3 from J; bases not matched to a gene: 9. This CDR3 has 17 residues. Germline CDR1 SGHRS, CDR2 YFSETQ.

The chain recombines TRBV27 with TRBJ1-2, with a weak D call TRBD1 (5 bases). The ends were cut back, 10 bases at V and 6 bases at J, with 21 bases in the middle. The CDR3 runs 14 residues. Per the germline V gene, CDR1 is MNHEY and CDR2 is SMNVEV (reference sequence). The CDR3 DNA reads as TGTGCCACGGGACTGGGGTCGCCCTTAGATGGCTACACCTTC. It translates to CATGLGSPLDGYTF.